The T cell receptor beta chain under discussion was sequenced for a study of blood T cell repertoires in COVID-19. This CDR3 spans 15 amino acids. Germline lookup yields CDR1 LGHDT and CDR2 YNNKEL (reference sequence). Germline trimming cut 4 bases from V and 6 bases from J; bases unmatched to any gene: 6. Only in-frame clones appear in the TCRdb table, and some are missing; sequencing was by immunoSEQ multiplex PCR. This table holds some 59,000 clones, about 77% found once. The sample taken for sequencing was peripheral blood. The rearrangement joins TRBV3-1 (or the pseudogene TRBV3-2) to TRBJ2-7; 13 bases are shared with TRBD2. This clonotype was sampled from a man at least 80 years old with active or convalescent COVID-19. Here the CDR3 DNA reads TGTGCCAGCAGCCTTGGACTAGCGGGAGCCCCCGAGCAGTACTTC. Translation: CASSLGLAGAPEQYF.